Listed here are 18 T cell receptor beta chains from one sample, sequenced in a study of quantifying T cell responses using KT2 cells. Study in general: TCR alpha and beta constant-region primers primed reverse transcription of RNA.

The cDNA 3' end received a ligated oligonucleotide with a UMI. First-round PCR used three to five cycles and beta primers RC1.1 and RC1.2 covering TRBC1 and TRBC2. In TCRdb, the UMI-ligation and nested PCR reads were re-called with MiXCR into one record per CDR3 protein. The sample contains fewer than 45,000 distinct CDR3 sequences, about 18% of which appear only once. The sequenced sample was PBMCs spiked with cells of the T cell clone KT2. All receptors derive from a human donor.

The chain uses TRBV19 and TRBJ2-5; no clear D. From germline, CDR1 is LNHDA and CDR2 SQIVND (reference sequence). The CDR3 is 14 residues long. The V gene lost 3 bases and the J gene lost 4 bases, with 12 bases spanning the gap. CDR3 loop: CASSINGRTETQYF. The CDR3 DNA reads as TGTGCCAGTAGTATCAACGGACGGACAGAGACCCAGTACTTC.

The rearrangement links TRBV5-4 to TRBJ2-1; perhaps D is TRBD1 or TRBD2 (5 bases each). Trimming removed 4 bases at V and 0 bases at J, with 14 bases between. This CDR3 contains 16 residues. Germline CDR1 is SGHNT and CDR2 is YYREEE (reference sequence). The DNA of the CDR3 is TGTGCCAGCAGCCCGGGACCGCCCAGCTCCTACAATGAGCAGTTCTTC. Its translation: CASSPGPPSSYNEQFF.

The V gene is TRBV27, the J gene TRBJ1-1; maybe TRBD1 (6 bases). V was cut by 6 bases and J by 2 bases, with 13 bases left in between. The CDR3 has 14 amino acids. The germline CDR1 and CDR2 sequences are MNHEY and SMNVEV (reference sequence). The CDR3 here is CASRPTGTNTEAFF. The CDR3 DNA reads as TGTGCCAGCAGACCCACAGGGACTAACACTGAAGCTTTCTTT.

Only a few counts were recorded for this clonotype. V usage is TRBV6-5 and J usage is TRBJ2-5; 8 bases are a match to TRBD1. The V segment lost 7 bases and the J segment 0 bases; nucleotides outside the gene matches: 7. The CDR3 loop spans 15 amino acids. Germline CDR1 and CDR2: MNHEY and SVGAGI. In DNA form, the CDR3 reads TGTGCCAGCACCCCGGGACAGGCTAACCAAGAGACCCAGTACTTC. Encoded protein: CASTPGQANQETQYF.

The chain is built from TRBV13 and TRBJ2-1; 10 bases align to TRBD2. Germline V gives CDR1 PRHDT, CDR2 FYEKMQ (reference sequence). The CDR3 length is 16 residues. Germline trimming cut 5 bases from V and 6 bases from J; bases unmatched to any gene: 10. The CDR3 DNA follows: TGTGCCAGCAGCGCAGCAAGCGGGGGGGCGTTCAATGAGCAGTTCTTC. Protein: CASSAASGGAFNEQFF.

This clonotype was found many times. The V and J genes are TRBV29-1 and TRBJ2-5; D ambiguous. Germline V lookup: CDR1 SQVTM, CDR2 ANQGSEA. The CDR3 is made up of 13 amino acids. The germline V and J ends were trimmed by 2 bases and 9 bases, with 16 bases remaining between them. Written as DNA, the CDR3 is TGCAGCGTTGAATCTTCCTTGGGTTTGGCCCAGTACTTC. It yields the protein CSVESSLGLAQYF.

CDR3 loop: CASRPGGETQYF. CDR3 in DNA: TGTGCCAGCAGGCCAGGGGGAGAGACCCAGTACTTC. The rearrangement uses TRBV6-1 and TRBJ2-5; the match to TRBD1 covers 7 bases. Germline V gene lookup returns CDR1 MNHNS and CDR2 SASEGT. Germline trimming cut 6 bases from V and 4 bases from J; bases unmatched to any gene: 2. The CDR3 has 12 amino acids.

The rearrangement joins TRBV5-6 to TRBJ2-7, with 9 bases lining up with TRBD1. With V trimmed by 2 bases and J by 6 bases, 6 bases remained unmatched. CDR3 length equals 14 residues. Germline CDR1 and CDR2: SGHDT and YYEEEE. The CDR3 here is CASSFTGGPIEQYF. Written as DNA, the CDR3 is TGTGCCAGCAGCTTTACAGGGGGCCCCATCGAGCAGTACTTC.

This chain links TRBV27 with TRBJ2-4, with TRBD2 identical over 13 bases. V shed 4 bases and J 12 bases; nucleotides not matched to a gene: 12. Looked up from germline, CDR1 is MNHEY and CDR2 is SMNVEV (reference sequence). The CDR3 length is 16 residues. CDR3 bases: TGTGCCAGCAGTTCGAAACCCCCGGGACTAGCGGGGCCTCAGTACTTC. This translates into CASSSKPPGLAGPQYF.

The rearrangement links TRBV7-2 to TRBJ2-1; 10 bases map to TRBD2. CDR1 SGHTA and CDR2 FQGNSA come from the germline V gene. V lost 2 bases and J lost 8; bases outside the gene matches: 6. The CDR3 consists of 15 residues. DNA for the CDR3: TGTGCCAGCAGCTTATGGCTAGCGGGAGATTATGAGCAGTTCTTC. It codes for CASSLWLAGDYEQFF.

The genes are TRBV6-6 and TRBJ1-2; D gene unclear. Trimming shortened V by 8 bases and J by 8 bases, and 6 bases separated the two germline ends. The CDR3 spans 9 residues. Germline V lookup: CDR1 MNHNY, CDR2 SVGAGI (reference sequence). CDR3 sequence: CASGYGYTF. CDR3 nucleotides: TGTGCCAGCGGATACGGCTACACCTTC.

V and J are TRBV5-4 and TRBJ2-3, with 8 bases aligning to TRBD2. Germline CDR1 and CDR2: SGHNT and YYREEE (reference sequence). V lost 4 bases, J lost 3 bases, and 13 bases stayed unmatched. The CDR3 is made up of 17 amino acids. The DNA for the CDR3 is TGTGCCAGCAGCCCGTGGGGAACGGGGGGGAGAACAGATACGCAGTATTTT. Residues: CASSPWGTGGRTDTQYF.

This clonotype was seen a handful of times. This sequence joins TRBV28 and TRBJ2-7, with 11 bases fitting TRBD2. The V segment lost 5 bases and the J segment 3 bases; nucleotides outside the gene matches: 6. The germline V gene encodes CDR1 MDHEN and CDR2 SYDVKM. The length of the CDR3 is 15 residues. Written as DNA, the CDR3 is TGTGCCAGCAGTCCACGACTAGCGGGGTACTACGAGCAGTACTTC. Protein product: CASSPRLAGYYEQYF.

The chain joins TRBV27 to TRBJ2-1, with D perhaps matching TRBD2 (6 bases). Deletions cut 5 bases from V and 4 bases from J, with 18 bases between. This CDR3 contains 16 residues. CDR1 MNHEY and CDR2 SMNVEV come from the germline V gene (reference sequence). The CDR3 DNA follows: TGTGCCAGCAGTCGGGGGTGGCGCGGGACTTACAATGAGCAGTTCTTC. Translating it yields CASSRGWRGTYNEQFF.

This clonotype has a count of ten or more. The chain couples TRBV7-2 to TRBJ2-7, with a weak D call TRBD1 (6 bases). This CDR3 region has 16 residues. Germline V gene sequence: CDR1 SGHTA, CDR2 FQGNSA. V was trimmed by 4 bases and J by 0 bases, leaving 16 bases between them. In nucleotides, the CDR3 is TGTGCCAGCAGCTCCGTCGGACAGTCTTTCTCCTACGAGCAGTACTTC. Its protein product is CASSSVGQSFSYEQYF.

In its sample, this clonotype was seen a few times. The chain has TRBV27 and TRBJ1-5; TRBD1 aligns across 9 bases. The CDR3 is 15 residues long. CDR1 MNHEY and CDR2 SMNVEV come from the germline V gene (reference sequence). V was clipped by 5 bases and J by 4 bases; unmatched bases: 6. CDR3 coding DNA: TGTGCCAGCAGTCCCGGGACAGGGAAGAATCAGCCCCAGCATTTT. Amino acids: CASSPGTGKNQPQHF.

This chain connects TRBV20-1 to TRBJ2-4; TRBD2 matches 7 bases. The CDR3 has 14 residues. Germline V gives CDR1 DFQATT, CDR2 SNEGSKA (reference sequence). V lost 5 bases, J lost 1 base, and 5 bases stayed unmatched. The CDR3 DNA follows: TGCAGTGCTCTTAGCGGGTGGGCCAAAAACATTCAGTACTTC. Translation: CSALSGWAKNIQYF.

CDR3 bases: TGCAGTGCTAGTGAAGCGGGGTACGAGCAGTACTTC. This encodes CSASEAGYEQYF. The V gene is TRBV20-1, the J gene TRBJ2-7; 7 bases fit TRBD2. V shed 3 bases, J shed 4 bases, and the junction held 3 bases outside the gene matches. In germline, CDR1 is DFQATT, CDR2 SNEGSKA (reference sequence). The CDR3 sequence is 12 residues long.